The TCR beta chain under discussion was sequenced for a study of shared clonotypes between healthy human individuals. Findings and caveats of the study: Generation probabilities were higher for clonotypes shared across all four sorted-subset donors than for unshared ones.

Each of the donors was a healthy adult who was HIV-negative and had not had a recent acute infection or vaccination. The CD4+ fraction was divided into a CD45RA+ naive subset and a CD45RA-negative memory subset. This clone was seen only once. Its target is not known. Using immunoSEQ multiplex PCR, the repertoire was profiled, and TCRdb retains in-frame clones only, with some absent. The repertoire holds 800,000 to 1,200,000 clones, with more than 75% as singletons. Per germline, CDR1 SEHNR and CDR2 FQNEAQ (reference sequence). The V and J ends lost 5 bases and 6 bases, in that order; junction bases with no gene match: 13. The CDR3 runs 18 residues.

The TCR sequence derives from a man aged 18 to 29 in good health. Some clones in this sample may be carry-over from other donors' samples. The sample comprised memory CD4+ T cells from PBMCs. Subset here: CD45RA-negative fraction. This sequence joins TRBV7-9 and TRBJ2-1; 13 bases are shared with TRBD2. The CDR3 protein is CASSRGLGLAGSFNEQFF. The CDR3 region has the DNA TGTGCCAGCAGCCGAGGCCTGGGACTAGCGGGAAGTTTCAATGAGCAGTTCTTC.